This paragraph covers one T cell receptor beta chain sequence. These data originate in a study of blood T cell repertoires in COVID-19. Whole-study context: From T cells, B-cell-depleted T cells, or PBMCs came the material, which was cDNA or gDNA.

Germline V lookup: CDR1 SGHTA, CDR2 FQGNSA. V lost 4 bases to trimming and J lost 7 bases; unmatched junction nucleotides: 9. CDR3 length equals 15 residues. Here immunoSEQ multiplex PCR was the method, and the copy in TCRdb shows in-frame clones only, minus some. The repertoire holds about 46,000 clones, with 80% to 90% as singletons. Material for sequencing was peripheral blood. The TCR sequence derives from a man between 45 and 60 years old with acute or convalescent COVID-19. The chain couples TRBV7-2 to TRBJ2-4, with 8 bases lining up with TRBD1. Written as DNA, the CDR3 is TGTGCCAGCAGCTCACCTCAGGGGGCGCGGAACATTCAGTACTTC. It encodes CASSSPQGARNIQYF.